This is a list of T cell receptor beta chains from one sample in a study of CXCR3-negative and CXCR3-positive naive CD8 T cells. With the 5' RACE reads reprocessed, TCRdb shows one record per CDR3 protein and no DNA. Its table records 100,000 to 150,000 distinct CDR3 sequences. The sample comprised naive CXCR3- CD8+ T cells from blood. These receptors came from a human donor in good health. Some clones in this sample may be carry-over from other donors' samples. CDR3s include the opening cysteine and the closing phenylalanine or tryptophan.

j_gene: TRBJ2-2; len: 13; v_gene: TRBV5-1; CDR3aa: CATREIPDGELFF
j_gene: TRBJ2-7; len: 13; v_gene: TRBV12-3/TRBV12-4; CDR3aa: CASSPGQLYEQYF
j_gene: TRBJ2-1; len: 14; v_gene: TRBV6-2/TRBV6-3; CDR3aa: CASSYMGVTNEQFF
j_gene: TRBJ2-1; len: 15; v_gene: TRBV12-3/TRBV12-4; CDR3aa: CASSWTGRMWNEQFF
j_gene: TRBJ1-5; len: 13; v_gene: TRBV12-3/TRBV12-4; CDR3aa: CASSPLENQPQHF
j_gene: TRBJ2-1; len: 15; v_gene: TRBV19; CDR3aa: CASSALAGAGNEQFF
j_gene: TRBJ1-2; len: 14; v_gene: TRBV29-1; CDR3aa: CSVDNRVNNYGYTF
j_gene: TRBJ2-7; len: 16; v_gene: TRBV19; CDR3aa: CASSSAGGGEFYEQYF
j_gene: TRBJ2-7; len: 12; v_gene: TRBV12-3/TRBV12-4; CDR3aa: CASSLKGYEQYF
j_gene: TRBJ2-7; len: 11; v_gene: TRBV5-8; CDR3aa: CASSPTYEQYF
j_gene: TRBJ2-7; len: 16; v_gene: TRBV12-3/TRBV12-4; CDR3aa: CASSLGPGTGSYEQYF
j_gene: TRBJ2-2; len: 13; v_gene: TRBV20-1; CDR3aa: CSAETPNTGELFF
j_gene: TRBJ2-7; len: 15; v_gene: TRBV5-1; CDR3aa: CASSLVGGKADEQYF
j_gene: TRBJ2-1; len: 16; v_gene: TRBV29-1; CDR3aa: CSVEDGTSGSYNEQFF
j_gene: TRBJ2-2; len: 12; v_gene: TRBV4-1; CDR3aa: CASSQITGELFF
j_gene: TRBJ2-2; len: 15; v_gene: TRBV7-9; CDR3aa: CASSSARPGPGELFF
j_gene: TRBJ2-3; len: 15; v_gene: TRBV3-2; CDR3aa: CASKGLGGPTDTQYF
j_gene: TRBJ1-2; len: 14; v_gene: TRBV6-2/TRBV6-3; CDR3aa: CASSSGQGYYGYTF
j_gene: TRBJ1-1; len: 14; v_gene: TRBV29-1; CDR3aa: CSVEEGLGGPEAFF
j_gene: TRBJ2-3; len: 17; v_gene: TRBV10-3; CDR3aa: CAISGYQEEPGTDTQYF
j_gene: TRBJ2-4; len: 14; v_gene: TRBV29-1; CDR3aa: CSVEGGPGVNIQYF
j_gene: TRBJ2-7; len: 15; v_gene: TRBV4-3; CDR3aa: CASSERGEGSYEQYF
j_gene: TRBJ2-7; len: 16; v_gene: TRBV7-2; CDR3aa: CASSAEEQGISYEQYF
j_gene: TRBJ2-1; len: 15; v_gene: TRBV27; CDR3aa: CASTSGQGAVNEQFF
j_gene: TRBJ2-1; len: 13; v_gene: TRBV12-3/TRBV12-4; CDR3aa: CASSRGQNNEQFF
j_gene: TRBJ1-5; len: 13; v_gene: TRBV27; CDR3aa: CASSRTGLAPQHF
j_gene: TRBJ2-1; len: 15; v_gene: TRBV6-5; CDR3aa: CASSYGLAGPNEQFF
j_gene: TRBJ2-2; len: 19; v_gene: TRBV7-9; CDR3aa: CASSTNFLGQGVNTGEPFF
j_gene: TRBJ2-7; len: 14; v_gene: TRBV28; CDR3aa: CASSFRDTTYEQYF
j_gene: TRBJ1-6; len: 15; v_gene: TRBV6-2/TRBV6-3; CDR3aa: CASSWEHRPNSPLHF
j_gene: TRBJ2-2; len: 18; v_gene: TRBV24-1; CDR3aa: CATSDRGLAGGRAGELFF
j_gene: TRBJ2-2; len: 18; v_gene: TRBV25-1; CDR3aa: CASSESGLAGADTGELFF
j_gene: TRBJ2-1; len: 14; v_gene: TRBV7-7; CDR3aa: CASSFSVGSNEQFF
j_gene: TRBJ2-5; len: 12; v_gene: TRBV14; CDR3aa: CASRGVEETQYF
j_gene: TRBJ2-5; len: 15; v_gene: TRBV12-3/TRBV12-4; CDR3aa: CASSFSQGPSETQYF
j_gene: TRBJ2-1; len: 15; v_gene: TRBV15; CDR3aa: CATSRGSGPYNEQFF
j_gene: TRBJ2-6; len: 17; v_gene: TRBV5-1; CDR3aa: CASSLVRTGFGANVLTF
j_gene: TRBJ1-2; len: 20; v_gene: TRBV10-3; CDR3aa: CAIKPGPEGSKGSMAGGYTF
j_gene: TRBJ2-1; len: 16; v_gene: TRBV7-8; CDR3aa: CASSLEAPGSYNKQFF
j_gene: TRBJ2-7; len: 16; v_gene: TRBV5-5; CDR3aa: CASSLEGAGPAHEQYF
j_gene: TRBJ2-7; len: 12; v_gene: TRBV29-1; CDR3aa: CSVEEHPYEQYF
j_gene: TRBJ1-1; len: 14; v_gene: TRBV4-3; CDR3aa: CASSQDSKVGEAFF
j_gene: TRBJ2-5; len: 16; v_gene: TRBV7-9; CDR3aa: CASSLRLAGVTETQYF
j_gene: TRBJ2-2; len: 14; v_gene: TRBV7-8; CDR3aa: CASSWDVNTGELFF
j_gene: TRBJ1-5; len: 14; v_gene: TRBV28; CDR3aa: CASSLSTGIQPQHF
j_gene: TRBJ2-3; len: 16; v_gene: TRBV3-1; CDR3aa: CASSQVPLAGTDTQYF
j_gene: TRBJ2-3; len: 15; v_gene: TRBV7-8; CDR3aa: CASSFSLRSADTQYF
j_gene: TRBJ2-7; len: 15; v_gene: TRBV7-3; CDR3aa: CASSLWASNSYEQYF
j_gene: TRBJ2-7; len: 17; v_gene: TRBV11-2; CDR3aa: CASSFLDFGLEGNEQYF
j_gene: TRBJ2-7; len: 14; v_gene: TRBV5-5; CDR3aa: CASSLAVLYYEQYF
j_gene: TRBJ2-7; len: 15; v_gene: TRBV10-3; CDR3aa: CAISDTAGISYEQYF
j_gene: TRBJ2-1; len: 16; v_gene: TRBV3-1; CDR3aa: CASSQVRASSYNEQFF
j_gene: TRBJ1-3; len: 15; v_gene: TRBV7-8; CDR3aa: CASSLGGGSGNTIYF
j_gene: TRBJ2-3; len: 15; v_gene: TRBV28; CDR3aa: CASSSGTGGTPGQYF
j_gene: TRBJ2-7; len: 16; v_gene: TRBV28; CDR3aa: CASSTYRDSRVYEQYF
j_gene: TRBJ1-5; len: 15; v_gene: TRBV19; CDR3aa: CASSPMGQGNQPQHF
j_gene: TRBJ2-1; len: 14; v_gene: TRBV29-1; CDR3aa: CSVEGTAPYNEQFF
j_gene: TRBJ2-1; len: 14; v_gene: TRBV29-1; CDR3aa: CSVRWDRSYNEQFF